What follows are 29 T cell receptor beta chains derived from one specimen sequenced in a study of graft-versus-host responses after intestinal transplantation. Produced via immunoSEQ multiplex PCR; TCRdb's table is partial and in-frame only. Counted here are about 21,000 clones, approximately 60% occurring once; the ten biggest clones make up 1%. The sequencing here drew on alloreactive CD4+ T cells from a mixed lymphocyte reaction culture, taken before intestinal transplant. The subset was: CFSE-low proliferating T cells sorted from roughly six-day pre-transplant mixed lymphocyte reaction (GvH or HvG direction). All receptors come from a human patient who received an intestinal transplant.

J is TRBJ1-1 and V is TRBV28; D is possibly TRBD1 (5 bases). Per the germline V gene, CDR1 is MDHEN and CDR2 is SYDVKM. The CDR3 contains 13 residues. Trimming cost V 6 bases and J 4 bases, with 12 bases left between them. CDR3 nucleotide sequence: TGTGCCAGCAGGTTTCAGGGAGGCACTGAAGCTTTCTTT. Its translation: CASRFQGGTEAFF. The variable domain in full, completed from reference TRBV28 and TRBJ1-1, reads DVKVTQSSRYLVKRTGEKVFLECVQDMDHENMFWYRQDPGLGLRLIYFSYDVKMKEKGDIPEGYSVSREKKERFSLILESASTNQTSMYLCASRFQGGTEAFFGQGTRLTVV.

The chain carries TRBV11-3 and TRBJ2-7; 7 bases fit TRBD1. Unmatched junction bases numbered 8, after V lost 6 bases and J lost 3 bases. The CDR3 extends over 14 amino acids. Germline values: CDR1 SGHNT, CDR2 YENEEA. For the CDR3, the DNA is TGTGCCAGCAGACCGGGACAGAGTGGCTACGAGCAGTACTTC. This codes for CASRPGQSGYEQYF.

This clone was seen more than once but under ten times. The chain links TRBV5-8 to TRBJ2-3; 15 bases line up with TRBD2. V shed 3 bases and J 2 bases; nucleotides not matched to a gene: 4. CDR1 and CDR2 (germline): SGHTS, YDEGEE. This CDR3 has 17 residues. CDR3 coding DNA: TGTGCCAGCAGCTCAGGGACTAGCGGGGGGTACACAGATACGCAGTATTTT. Residues: CASSSGTSGGYTDTQYF.

The chain links TRBV7-6 to TRBJ1-1, with D maybe TRBD1 (6 bases). The germline V and J ends were trimmed by 2 bases and 0 bases, with 13 bases remaining between them. The CDR3 length is 16 residues. Looked up from germline, CDR1 is SGHVS and CDR2 is FNYEAQ. The CDR3 region is CASSLMQGRLNTEAFF. The CDR3 DNA sequence: TGTGCCAGCAGCTTAATGCAGGGGAGACTGAACACTGAAGCTTTCTTT. Combining the CDR3 with reference TRBV7-6 and TRBJ1-1 gives the whole variable domain GAGVSQSPRYKVTKRGQDVALRCDPISGHVSLYWYRQALGQGPEFLTYFNYEAQQDKSGLPNDRFSAERPEGSISTLTIQRTEQRDSAMYRCASSLMQGRLNTEAFFGQGTRLTVV.

The chain has TRBV30 and TRBJ1-5; D is ambiguous. Trimming left V 0 bases short and J 3 bases short, with 6 bases between. This CDR3 spans 13 amino acids. CDR1 GTSNPN and CDR2 SVGIG come from the germline V gene (reference sequence). This chain's CDR3 is CAWSVQDNQPQHF. CDR3 in DNA: TGTGCCTGGAGTGTACAAGACAATCAGCCCCAGCATTTT. Full variable domain (missing parts from reference TRBV30 and TRBJ1-5): SQTIHQWPATLVQPVGSPLSLECTVEGTSNPNLYWYRQAAGRGLQLLFYSVGIGQISSEVPQNLSASRPQDRQFILSSKKLLLSDSGFYLCAWSVQDNQPQHFGDGTRLSIL.

The rearrangement links TRBV5-1 to TRBJ2-5; 12 bases agree with TRBD1. Trimming took 1 base from V and 5 from J; bases not matched to a gene: 15. Germline lookup yields CDR1 SGHRS and CDR2 YFSETQ. The CDR3 totals 19 residues. The CDR3 bases are TGCGCCAGCAGCTTGTTTGGTGGGACAGGGGGCGCGTTGGGCGAGACCCAGTACTTC. Amino acids: CASSLFGGTGGALGETQYF.

The rearrangement uses TRBV18 and TRBJ2-3; 8 bases line up with TRBD2. The junction had 10 bases not matched to a gene; V was cut back by 3 bases and J by 2 bases. CDR1 and CDR2 from the germline V gene are KGHSH and LQKENI. The CDR3 extends over 17 amino acids. CDR3 DNA: TGTGCCAGCTCACCCCTTCTTACGGGAGGGCCCACAGATACGCAGTATTTT. Its translation is CASSPLLTGGPTDTQYF.

The rearrangement uses TRBV25-1 and TRBJ2-7; D is ambiguous. Per germline, CDR1 MGHDK and CDR2 SYGVNS. The CDR3 is 13 residues long. V dropped 4 bases and J dropped 3 bases, with 10 bases sitting between them. CDR3 sequence reads: CASSALSGYEQYF. In DNA form, the CDR3 reads TGTGCCAGCAGTGCCTTGTCAGGCTACGAGCAGTACTTC.

The J gene is TRBJ2-5, the V gene TRBV7-8; D might be TRBD1 (6 bases). The tail of the sequence fits TRBJ2-7 better, so the J call may be wrong. The CDR3 runs to 14 residues. The germline V gene encodes CDR1 SGHVS and CDR2 FQNEAQ. DNA for the CDR3: TGTGCCAGCGCCTCACCGGACAGTTCCAACGAGCAGTACTTC. Encoded protein: CASASPDSSNEQYF.

The V and J genes are TRBV6-5 and TRBJ2-5, with a possible D match to TRBD1 (5 bases). This CDR3 has 14 amino acids. In germline, CDR1 is MNHEY, CDR2 SVGAGI. With 0 bases removed from V and 2 bases from J, the gap between germline ends came to 7 bases. Here the CDR3 reads CASSYSWTQETQYF. DNA for the CDR3: TGTGCCAGCAGTTACTCCTGGACACAAGAGACCCAGTACTTC.

The chain joins TRBV16 to TRBJ1-2; 9 bases match TRBD1. Germline V gives CDR1 KGHSY, CDR2 FQNENV. V shed 2 bases and J 8 bases; nucleotides not matched to a gene: 6. This CDR3 has 14 residues. The CDR3 DNA reads as TGTGCCAGCAGCCAAACTGGGACAGGGTCCGGCTACACCTTC. This codes for CASSQTGTGSGYTF.

V is TRBV6-1 and J is TRBJ1-3, with a weak D call TRBD1 (6 bases). Germline CDR1 and CDR2: MNHNS and SASEGT. The V and J ends lost 10 bases and 4 bases respectively, with 17 bases between them. The length of the CDR3 is 14 residues. This CDR3 reads CATSQGISGNTIYF. CDR3 DNA sequence: TGTGCCACTTCACAGGGAATCAGCGGAAACACCATATATTTT.

This chain joins TRBV10-3 and TRBJ2-1; 10 positions match TRBD1. CDR1 is ENHRY, CDR2 SYGVKD, per germline. Trimming removed 6 bases from V and 7 bases from J; junction bases left unmatched: 9. CDR3 size: 15 residues. DNA of the CDR3: TGTGCCATCAGCCGACCCGGGACAGGGGAGAATGAGCAGTTCTTC. It yields the protein CAISRPGTGENEQFF.

The V and J genes are TRBV6-6 and TRBJ2-7; D might be TRBD2 (6 bases). Germline V gene sequence: CDR1 MNHNY, CDR2 SVGAGI (reference sequence). V lost 5 bases and J 3 bases, leaving 14 bases between the germline ends. This CDR3 has 14 residues. The CDR3 protein is CASSPPGLFYEQYF. CDR3 nucleotide sequence: TGTGCCAGCAGTCCTCCGGGACTCTTCTACGAGCAGTACTTC.

V is TRBV7-2 and J is TRBJ2-5; 7 nucleotides match TRBD1. The CDR3 sequence is 15 residues long. J lost 1 base, V lost 5 bases, and 7 bases had no gene match. The V gene's germline CDR1 is SGHTA and CDR2 FQGNSA. CDR3 residues: CASSPGQPGQETQYF. The CDR3 coding sequence is TGTGCCAGCAGCCCGGGACAGCCAGGCCAAGAGACCCAGTACTTC. The entire variable domain, with the rest obtained from reference TRBV7-2 and TRBJ2-5, is as follows: GAGVSQSPSNKVTEKGKDVELRCDPISGHTALYWYRQSLGQGLEFLIYFQGNSAPDKSGLPSDRFSAERTGGSVSTLTIQRTQQEDSAVYLCASSPGQPGQETQYFGPGTRLLVL.

The chain is built from TRBV7-9 and TRBJ1-5; the D gene is possibly TRBD1 (6 bases). V was shortened by 3 bases and J by 0 bases, with 15 bases between the two germline ends. This CDR3 comprises 17 residues. Germline CDR1 is SEHNR and CDR2 is FQNEAQ (reference sequence). DNA of the CDR3: TGTGCCAGCAGCTTCGGTGGACAGCCTTATAGCAATCAGCCCCAGCATTTT. This translates into CASSFGGQPYSNQPQHF.

V usage is TRBV18 and J usage is TRBJ1-5, with 10 bases lining up with TRBD1. V dropped 6 bases and J dropped 7; count of bases not matched to a gene: 6. Per the germline V gene, CDR1 is KGHSH and CDR2 is LQKENI. CDR3 size: 14 residues. Here the CDR3 reads CASSPGTGDQPQHF. CDR3 DNA sequence: TGTGCCAGCTCCCCCGGGACAGGGGACCAGCCCCAGCATTTT.

Here the CDR3 reads CASSVMPGQGTETQYF. As DNA, the CDR3 is TGTGCCAGCAGCGTCATGCCGGGACAGGGAACGGAGACCCAGTACTTC. This rearrangement joins TRBV9 to TRBJ2-5; TRBD1 agrees at 9 bases. V lost 2 bases to trimming and J lost 5 bases; unmatched junction nucleotides: 10. In germline, CDR1 is SGDLS, CDR2 YYNGEE. This CDR3 is 16 amino acids long.

The V call is TRBV7-9, the J call TRBJ2-7; D is ambiguous. V lost 5 bases and J lost 4, with 9 bases in between. Per germline, CDR1 SEHNR and CDR2 FQNEAQ (reference sequence). This CDR3 is built from 12 residues. The CDR3 DNA follows: TGTGCCAGCAGCCGAGCCACGTACGAGCAGTACTTC. The encoded protein is CASSRATYEQYF.

The chain joins TRBV1 to TRBJ2-3; the table's D call, TRBD2, was not checked against the DNA. TRBV1 is flagged as a pseudogene. The CDR3 loop spans 19 amino acids. The CDR3 protein is CTSSQESSLAGGRKDTQYF. For the CDR3, the DNA is TGCACCAGCAGCCAAGAGTCCTCCTTAGCGGGGGGGCGAAAAGATACGCAGTATTTT.

The count of this clone is one. The rearrangement joins TRBV5-1 to TRBJ2-2; the match to TRBD1 covers 12 bases. The CDR3 extends over 17 amino acids. Germline V gene data show CDR1 as SGHRS and CDR2 as YFSETQ. The J segment lost 1 base and the V segment lost 4 bases, leaving 5 bases of the junction unmatched. This CDR3 is CASSGRDRGRNTGELFF. The CDR3 bases are TGCGCCAGCAGCGGTCGGGACAGGGGGCGGAACACCGGGGAGCTGTTTTTT.

The V and J genes are TRBV20-1 and TRBJ1-1; the D is unclear. Deletions cut 5 bases from V and 8 bases from J, with 12 bases between. Germline lookup yields CDR1 DFQATT and CDR2 SNEGSKA (reference sequence). The CDR3 has 11 amino acids. In DNA form, the CDR3 reads TGCAGTGCTCCGGGTGCGGGGGAAGCTTTCTTT. Amino acid sequence: CSAPGAGEAFF.

This clone is termed medium-sized. The chain joins TRBV30 to TRBJ1-6, with D perhaps TRBD1 (6 bases). The CDR3 contains 13 residues. CDR1 is GTSNPN, CDR2 SVGIG, per germline (reference sequence). The V gene lost 0 bases and the J gene lost 9 bases, with 9 bases spanning the gap. The DNA for the CDR3 is TGTGCCTGGAGTGTATACAGGGTTTCACCCCTCCACTTT. Its protein product is CAWSVYRVSPLHF.

This chain connects TRBV28 to TRBJ2-2, with unresolved D. CDR1 and CDR2 (germline): MDHEN, SYDVKM. V dropped 5 bases and J dropped 2 bases, with 9 bases sitting between them. The length of the CDR3 is 14 residues. The CDR3 is CASSTSPNTGELFF. In DNA form, the CDR3 reads TGTGCCAGCAGTACGAGCCCTAACACCGGGGAGCTGTTTTTT.

The gene calls are TRBV6-6 and TRBJ2-2; the D gene is possibly TRBD1 (6 bases). This CDR3 is built from 14 residues. Germline V gene data show CDR1 as MNHNY and CDR2 as SVGAGI (reference sequence). V dropped 7 bases and J dropped 1 base, with 10 bases sitting between them. This CDR3 is CASTLTGNTGELFF. The CDR3 DNA is TGTGCCAGCACCTTGACAGGGAACACCGGGGAGCTGTTTTTT.

The V gene is TRBV28, the J gene TRBJ2-2; D possibly corresponds to TRBD1 (6 bases). CDR1 MDHEN and CDR2 SYDVKM come from the germline V gene. The CDR3 consists of 17 residues. Trimming stripped 4 bases from V and 4 bases from J, with 19 bases between. The CDR3 nucleotides are TGTGCCAGCAGTTCCCTCAAACAGGGAGTTGGCACCGGGGAGCTGTTTTTT. Protein sequence: CASSSLKQGVGTGELFF.

The chain couples TRBV11-2 to TRBJ1-6; a possible D gene is TRBD1 (6 bases). This CDR3 is 15 amino acids long. CDR1 and CDR2 from the germline V gene are SGHAT and FQNNGV. Trimming pared 5 bases from V and 14 bases from J, leaving 22 bases between. This CDR3 reads CASSAQRGGHFTLHF. Written as DNA, the CDR3 is TGTGCCAGCAGCGCTCAACGGGGGGGGCACTTCACCCTCCACTTT. The entire variable domain, with the rest obtained from reference TRBV11-2 and TRBJ1-6, is as follows: EAGVAQSPRYKIIEKRQSVAFWCNPISGHATLYWYQQILGQGPKLLIQFQNNGVVDDSQLPKDRFSAERLKGVDSTLKIQPAKLEDSAVYLCASSAQRGGHFTLHFGNGTRLTVT.

This clone was seen more than once but under ten times. J is TRBJ1-1 and V is TRBV10-3; TRBD1 agrees at 7 bases. The length of the CDR3 is 13 residues. The V and J ends lost 8 bases and 1 base, in that order; junction bases with no gene match: 4. Germline CDR1 ENHRY, CDR2 SYGVKD. In DNA form, the CDR3 reads TGTGCCATCGCCCCAGGGGGGAACACTGAAGCTTTCTTT. Residues: CAIAPGGNTEAFF.

This sequence joins TRBV2 and TRBJ1-2, with D tentatively TRBD1 (5 bases). The CDR3 contains 14 residues. The V end lost 3 bases, the J end lost 4 bases, and 12 bases lay between the germline ends. In germline, CDR1 is SNHLY, CDR2 FYNNEI. The CDR3 loop is CASSDQGRIYGYTF. The CDR3 DNA reads as TGTGCCAGCAGTGATCAGGGTCGGATCTATGGCTACACCTTC. The full variable domain, completed using reference TRBV2 and TRBJ1-2, is EPEVTQTPSHQVTQMGQEVILRCVPISNHLYFYWYRQILGQKVEFLVSFYNNEISEKSEIFDDQFSVERPDGSNFTLKIRSTKLEDSAMYFCASSDQGRIYGYTFGSGTRLTVV.